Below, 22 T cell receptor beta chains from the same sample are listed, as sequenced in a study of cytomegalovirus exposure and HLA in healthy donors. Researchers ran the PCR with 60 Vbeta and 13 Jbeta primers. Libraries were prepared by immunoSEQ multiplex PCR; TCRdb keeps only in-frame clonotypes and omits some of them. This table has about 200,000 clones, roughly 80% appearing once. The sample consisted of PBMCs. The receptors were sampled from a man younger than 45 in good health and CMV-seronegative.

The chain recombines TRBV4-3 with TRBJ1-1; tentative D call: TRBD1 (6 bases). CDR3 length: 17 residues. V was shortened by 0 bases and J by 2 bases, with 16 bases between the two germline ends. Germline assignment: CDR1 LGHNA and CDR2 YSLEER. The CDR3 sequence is CASSQDLYRVLNTEAFF. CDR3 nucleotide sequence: TGCGCCAGCAGCCAAGATTTGTACAGGGTACTAAACACTGAAGCTTTCTTT.

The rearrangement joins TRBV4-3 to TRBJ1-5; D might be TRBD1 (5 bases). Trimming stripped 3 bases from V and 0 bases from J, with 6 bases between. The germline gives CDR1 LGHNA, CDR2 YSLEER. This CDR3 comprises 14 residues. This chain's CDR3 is CASSQGPSNQPQHF. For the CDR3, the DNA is TGCGCCAGCAGCCAGGGGCCTAGCAATCAGCCCCAGCATTTT.

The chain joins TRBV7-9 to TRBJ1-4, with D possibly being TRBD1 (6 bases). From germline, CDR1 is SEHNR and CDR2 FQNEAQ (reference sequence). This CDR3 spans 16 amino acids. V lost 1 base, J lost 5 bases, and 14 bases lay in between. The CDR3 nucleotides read TGTGCCAGCAGCTTAGATGGGACAATCCGAAATGAAAAACTGTTTTTT. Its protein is CASSLDGTIRNEKLFF.

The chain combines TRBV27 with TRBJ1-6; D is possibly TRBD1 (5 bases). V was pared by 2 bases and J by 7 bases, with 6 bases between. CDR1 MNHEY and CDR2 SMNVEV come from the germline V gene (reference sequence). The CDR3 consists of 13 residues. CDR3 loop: CASSLGGNSPLHF. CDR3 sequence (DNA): TGTGCCAGCAGTTTAGGGGGGAATTCACCCCTCCACTTT.

CDR3 nucleotides: TGTGCCAGCAGCTTAAACCGGGTTACTGAAGCTTTCTTT. Its translation: CASSLNRVTEAFF. The chain recombines TRBV11-1 with TRBJ1-1; D gene unclear. The CDR3 totals 13 residues. Germline V gene data show CDR1 as SGHAT and CDR2 as FQDESV (reference sequence). The V end lost 2 bases, the J end lost 5 bases, and 9 bases lay between the germline ends.

CDR3 in DNA: TGTGCCAGCAGCTTAGTCTTCGGCGGGGCAGGGACAGTCTATGGCTACACCTTC. The encoded protein is CASSLVFGGAGTVYGYTF. V is TRBV7-2 and J is TRBJ1-2; 7 bases align to TRBD1. With V trimmed by 1 base and J by 4 bases, 15 bases remained unmatched. Germline CDR1 is SGHTA and CDR2 is FQGNSA. The CDR3 consists of 18 residues.

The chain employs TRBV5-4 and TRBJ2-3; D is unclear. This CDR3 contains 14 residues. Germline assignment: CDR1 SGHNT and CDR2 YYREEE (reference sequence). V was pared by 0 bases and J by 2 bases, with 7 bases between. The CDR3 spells CASSLGGYTDTQYF. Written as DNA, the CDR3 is TGTGCCAGCAGCTTGGGCGGATACACAGATACGCAGTATTTT. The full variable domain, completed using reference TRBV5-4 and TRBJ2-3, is ETGVTQSPTHLIKTRGQQVTLRCSSQSGHNTVSWYQQALGQGPQFIFQYYREEENGRGNFPPRFSGLQFPNYSSELNVNALELDDSALYLCASSLGGYTDTQYFGPGTRLTVL.

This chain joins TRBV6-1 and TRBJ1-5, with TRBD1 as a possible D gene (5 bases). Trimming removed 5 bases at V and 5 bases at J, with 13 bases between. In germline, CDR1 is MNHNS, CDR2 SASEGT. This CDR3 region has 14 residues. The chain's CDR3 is CASSNTPTDQPQHF. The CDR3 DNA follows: TGTGCCAGCAGTAATACCCCGACAGATCAGCCCCAGCATTTT.

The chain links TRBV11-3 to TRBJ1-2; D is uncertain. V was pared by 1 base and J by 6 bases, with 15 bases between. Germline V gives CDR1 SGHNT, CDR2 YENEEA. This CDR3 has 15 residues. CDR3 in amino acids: CASSLGESNSDGYTF. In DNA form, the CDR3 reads TGTGCCAGCAGCTTAGGAGAGTCCAATTCGGATGGCTACACCTTC.

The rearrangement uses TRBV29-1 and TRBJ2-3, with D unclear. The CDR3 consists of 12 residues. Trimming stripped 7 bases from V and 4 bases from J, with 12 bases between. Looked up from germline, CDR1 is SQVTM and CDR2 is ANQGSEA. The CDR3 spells CSDTVGPDTQYF. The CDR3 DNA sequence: TGCAGCGATACCGTTGGGCCAGATACGCAGTATTTT.

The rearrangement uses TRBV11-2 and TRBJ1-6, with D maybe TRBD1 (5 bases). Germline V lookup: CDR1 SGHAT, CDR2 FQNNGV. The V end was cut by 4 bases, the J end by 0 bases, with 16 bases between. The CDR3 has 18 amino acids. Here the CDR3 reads CASSSLSGVGSYNSPLHF. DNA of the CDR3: TGTGCCAGCAGCTCCCTATCGGGGGTGGGCTCCTATAATTCACCCCTCCACTTT.

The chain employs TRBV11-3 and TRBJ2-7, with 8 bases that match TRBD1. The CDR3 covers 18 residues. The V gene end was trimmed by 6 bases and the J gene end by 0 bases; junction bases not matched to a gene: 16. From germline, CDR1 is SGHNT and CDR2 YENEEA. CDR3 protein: CASSSWGLGQASSYEQYF. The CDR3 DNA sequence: TGTGCCAGCAGTTCTTGGGGATTGGGACAGGCGAGCTCCTACGAGCAGTACTTC.

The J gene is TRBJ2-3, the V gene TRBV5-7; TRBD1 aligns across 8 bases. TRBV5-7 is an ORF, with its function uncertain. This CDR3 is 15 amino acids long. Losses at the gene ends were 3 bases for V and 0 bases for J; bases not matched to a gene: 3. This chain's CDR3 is CASSYGQGSTDTQYF. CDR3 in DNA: TGTGCCAGCAGCTACGGACAGGGAAGCACAGATACGCAGTATTTT.

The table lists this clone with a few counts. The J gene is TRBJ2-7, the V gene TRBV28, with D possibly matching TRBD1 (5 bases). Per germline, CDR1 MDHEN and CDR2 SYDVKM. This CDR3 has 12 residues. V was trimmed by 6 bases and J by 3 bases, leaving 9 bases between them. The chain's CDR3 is CASSSRDYEQYF. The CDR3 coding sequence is TGTGCCAGCAGCTCCAGGGACTACGAGCAGTACTTC. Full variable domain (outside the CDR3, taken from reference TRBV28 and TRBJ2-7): DVKVTQSSRYLVKRTGEKVFLECVQDMDHENMFWYRQDPGLGLRLIYFSYDVKMKEKGDIPEGYSVSREKKERFSLILESASTNQTSMYLCASSSRDYEQYFGPGTRLTVT.

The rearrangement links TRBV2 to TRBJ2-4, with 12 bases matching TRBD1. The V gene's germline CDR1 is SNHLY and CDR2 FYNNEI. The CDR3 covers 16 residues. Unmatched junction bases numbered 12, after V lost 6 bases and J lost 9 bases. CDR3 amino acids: CASRVGKGQGATIQYF. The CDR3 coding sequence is TGTGCCAGCAGAGTGGGCAAGGGACAGGGGGCGACCATTCAGTACTTC. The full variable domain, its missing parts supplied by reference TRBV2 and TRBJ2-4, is EPEVTQTPSHQVTQMGQEVILRCVPISNHLYFYWYRQILGQKVEFLVSFYNNEISEKSEIFDDQFSVERPDGSNFTLKIRSTKLEDSAMYFCASRVGKGQGATIQYFGAGTRLSVL.

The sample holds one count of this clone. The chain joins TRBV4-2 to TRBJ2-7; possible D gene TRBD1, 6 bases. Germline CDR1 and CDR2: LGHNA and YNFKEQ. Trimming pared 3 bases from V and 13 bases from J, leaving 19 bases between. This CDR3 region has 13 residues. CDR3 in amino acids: CASSQEPRTEGYF. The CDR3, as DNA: TGTGCCAGCAGCCAGGAACCTCGGACAGAAGGTTACTTC.

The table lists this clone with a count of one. CDR3 sequence (DNA): TGCGCCAGCAGCCAACAAACAGGGGATCAGCCCCAGCATTTT. As protein: CASSQQTGDQPQHF. The chain recombines TRBV4-3 with TRBJ1-5; 7 nucleotides align to TRBD1. The trim removed 2 bases at V and 5 bases at J, leaving 3 bases unmatched. The CDR3 is 14 residues long. Per the germline V gene, CDR1 is LGHNA and CDR2 is YSLEER.

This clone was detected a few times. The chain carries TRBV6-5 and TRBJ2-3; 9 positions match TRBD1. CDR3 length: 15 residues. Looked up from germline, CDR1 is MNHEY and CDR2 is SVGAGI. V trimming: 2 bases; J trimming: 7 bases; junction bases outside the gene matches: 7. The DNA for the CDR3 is TGTGCCAGCAGTTACAAACCTACAGGGGGCAATACGCAGTATTTT. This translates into CASSYKPTGGNTQYF.

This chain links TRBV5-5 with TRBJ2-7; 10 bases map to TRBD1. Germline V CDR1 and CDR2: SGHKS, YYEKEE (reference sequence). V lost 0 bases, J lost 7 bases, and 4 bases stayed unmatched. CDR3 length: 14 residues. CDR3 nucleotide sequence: TGTGCCAGCAGCTTGGTAGGACAGGGGGGAGAGCAGTACTTC. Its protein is CASSLVGQGGEQYF.

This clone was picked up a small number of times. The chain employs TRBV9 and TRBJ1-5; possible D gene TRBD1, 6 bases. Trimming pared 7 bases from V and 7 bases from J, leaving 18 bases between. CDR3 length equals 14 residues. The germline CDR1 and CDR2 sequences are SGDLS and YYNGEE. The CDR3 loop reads CASGNTLQGQPQHF. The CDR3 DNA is TGTGCCAGCGGGAACACCCTACAGGGCCAGCCCCAGCATTTT.

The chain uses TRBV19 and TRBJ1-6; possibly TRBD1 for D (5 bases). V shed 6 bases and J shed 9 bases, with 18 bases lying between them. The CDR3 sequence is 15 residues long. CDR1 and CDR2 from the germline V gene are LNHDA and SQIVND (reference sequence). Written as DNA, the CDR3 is TGTGCCAGTAGCTCTCTGGGGCAGGGAGGTTCACCCCTCCACTTT. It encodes CASSSLGQGGSPLHF.

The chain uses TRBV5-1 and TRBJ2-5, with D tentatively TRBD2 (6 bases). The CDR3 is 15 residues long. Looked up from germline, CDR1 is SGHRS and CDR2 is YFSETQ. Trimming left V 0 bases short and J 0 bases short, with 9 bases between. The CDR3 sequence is CASSLEGGDQETQYF. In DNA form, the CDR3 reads TGCGCCAGCAGCTTGGAAGGCGGGGACCAAGAGACCCAGTACTTC.